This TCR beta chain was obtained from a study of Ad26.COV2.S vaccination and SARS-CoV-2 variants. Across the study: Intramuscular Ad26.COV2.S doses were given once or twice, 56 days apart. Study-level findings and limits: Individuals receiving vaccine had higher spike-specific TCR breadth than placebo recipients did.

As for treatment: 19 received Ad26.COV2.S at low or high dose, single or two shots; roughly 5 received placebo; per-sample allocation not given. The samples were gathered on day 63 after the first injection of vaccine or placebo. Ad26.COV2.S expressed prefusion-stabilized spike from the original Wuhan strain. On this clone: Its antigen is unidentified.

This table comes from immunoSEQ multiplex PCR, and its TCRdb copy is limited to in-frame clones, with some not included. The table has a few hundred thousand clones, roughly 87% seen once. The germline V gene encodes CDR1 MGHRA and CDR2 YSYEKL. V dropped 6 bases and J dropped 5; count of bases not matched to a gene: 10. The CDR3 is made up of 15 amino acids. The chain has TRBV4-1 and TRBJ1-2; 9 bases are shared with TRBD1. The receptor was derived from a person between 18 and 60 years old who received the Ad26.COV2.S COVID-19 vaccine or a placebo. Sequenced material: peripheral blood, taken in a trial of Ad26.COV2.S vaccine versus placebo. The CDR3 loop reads CASRSQQGADYGYTF. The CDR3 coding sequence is TGCGCCAGCAGGTCCCAACAGGGGGCTGATTATGGCTACACCTTC.